This T cell receptor (beta chain) comes out of a study of circulating and synovial CD4+ cells in juvenile arthritis. Overall study results and limits: Circulating pathogenic-like lymphocytes shared a substantially higher fraction of CDR3 sequences with synovium than bulk blood. Some such blood samples were as oligoclonal as synovium. Traditional Vbeta family usage analysis missed the pathogenic-like versus bulk difference.

Samples derive from patients with active juvenile idiopathic arthritis. The V end lost 4 bases, the J end lost 2 bases, and 15 bases lay between the germline ends. Germline values: CDR1 ENHRY, CDR2 SYGVKD. The CDR3 totals 15 residues. With respect to this clone: Its antigen is unidentified.

Produced via immunoSEQ multiplex PCR; TCRdb's table is partial and in-frame only. This table holds 11,000 to 15,000 clones, over 80% found once. The sample consisted of CD4+ T cells from synovial fluid. The rearrangement joins TRBV10-3 to TRBJ2-7; tentative D call: TRBD2 (6 bases). This sequence originates from a human patient with juvenile idiopathic arthritis. Some clones in this sample may be carry-over from other donors' samples. The CDR3 loop reads CAISVGGGQAYEQYF. CDR3 sequence (DNA): TGTGCCATCAGTGTTGGGGGAGGCCAAGCCTACGAGCAGTACTTC.